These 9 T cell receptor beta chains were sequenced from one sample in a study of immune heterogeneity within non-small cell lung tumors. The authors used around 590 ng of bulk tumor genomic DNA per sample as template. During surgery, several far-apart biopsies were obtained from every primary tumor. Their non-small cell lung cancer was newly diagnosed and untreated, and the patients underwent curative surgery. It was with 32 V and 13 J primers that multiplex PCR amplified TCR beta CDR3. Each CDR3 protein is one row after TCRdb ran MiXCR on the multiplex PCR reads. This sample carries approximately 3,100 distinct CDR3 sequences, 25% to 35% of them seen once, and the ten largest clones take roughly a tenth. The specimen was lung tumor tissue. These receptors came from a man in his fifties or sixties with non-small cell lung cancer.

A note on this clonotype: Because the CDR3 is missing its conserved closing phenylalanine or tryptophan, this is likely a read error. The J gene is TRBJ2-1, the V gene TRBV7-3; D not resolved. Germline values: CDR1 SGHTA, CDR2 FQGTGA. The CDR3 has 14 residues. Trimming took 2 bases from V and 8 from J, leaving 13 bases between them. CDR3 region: CASSLLFNSDEQFL. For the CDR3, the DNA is TGTGCCAGCAGCTTATTATTTAACTCGGATGAGCAGTTCTTA.

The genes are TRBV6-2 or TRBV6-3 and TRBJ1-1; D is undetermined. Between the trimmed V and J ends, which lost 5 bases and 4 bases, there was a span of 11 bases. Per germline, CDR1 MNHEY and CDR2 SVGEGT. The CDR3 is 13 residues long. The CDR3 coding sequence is TGTGCCAGCAGTAGACCGGTTAGCACTGAAGCTTTCTTT. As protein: CASSRPVSTEAFF.

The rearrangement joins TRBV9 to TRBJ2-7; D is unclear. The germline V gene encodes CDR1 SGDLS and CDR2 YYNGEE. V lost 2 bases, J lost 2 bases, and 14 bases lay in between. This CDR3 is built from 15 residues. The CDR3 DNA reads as TGTGCCAGCAGCGTCGATCCTGCGACCCCCTACGAGCAGTACTTC. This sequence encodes CASSVDPATPYEQYF.

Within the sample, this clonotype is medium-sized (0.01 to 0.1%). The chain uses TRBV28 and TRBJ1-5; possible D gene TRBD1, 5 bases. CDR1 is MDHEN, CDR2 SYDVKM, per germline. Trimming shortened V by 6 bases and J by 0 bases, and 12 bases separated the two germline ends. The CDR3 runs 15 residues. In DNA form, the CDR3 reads TGTGCCAGCAGCTACGGGGGTTCTAGCAATCAGCCCCAGCATTTT. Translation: CASSYGGSSNQPQHF.

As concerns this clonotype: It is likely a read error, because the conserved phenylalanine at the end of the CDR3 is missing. CDR3 region: CASSYGGLDYNEQFL. The CDR3 DNA sequence: TGTGCCAGCAGCTACGGGGGACTAGACTACAATGAGCAGTTCCTC. The V and J genes are TRBV11-2 and TRBJ2-1; 8 bases are shared with TRBD2. Losses at the gene ends were 4 bases for V and 3 bases for J; bases not matched to a gene: 5. Germline V gene lookup returns CDR1 SGHAT and CDR2 FQNNGV. The CDR3 length is 15 residues.

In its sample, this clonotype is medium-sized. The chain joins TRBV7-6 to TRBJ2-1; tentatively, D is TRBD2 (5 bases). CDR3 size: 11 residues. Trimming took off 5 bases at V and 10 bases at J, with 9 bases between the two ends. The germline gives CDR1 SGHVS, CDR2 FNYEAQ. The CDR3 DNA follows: TGTGCCAGCAGCCCCGGGAACGAGCAGTTCTTC. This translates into CASSPGNEQFF.

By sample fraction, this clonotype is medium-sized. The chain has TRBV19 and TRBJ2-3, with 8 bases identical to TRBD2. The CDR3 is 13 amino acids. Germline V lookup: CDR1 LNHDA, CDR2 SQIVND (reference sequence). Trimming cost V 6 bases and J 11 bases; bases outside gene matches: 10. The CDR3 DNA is TGTGCCAGTAGCCCCGGGACTAGTTTTTTGCAGTATTTT. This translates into CASSPGTSFLQYF.

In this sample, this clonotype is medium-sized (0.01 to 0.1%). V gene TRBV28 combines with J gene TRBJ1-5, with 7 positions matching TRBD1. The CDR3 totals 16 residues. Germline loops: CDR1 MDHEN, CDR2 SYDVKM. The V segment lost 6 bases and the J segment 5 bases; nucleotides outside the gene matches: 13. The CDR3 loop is CASSPFRDRADQPQHF. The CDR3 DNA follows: TGTGCCAGCAGCCCCTTCCGGGACAGAGCGGATCAGCCCCAGCATTTT.

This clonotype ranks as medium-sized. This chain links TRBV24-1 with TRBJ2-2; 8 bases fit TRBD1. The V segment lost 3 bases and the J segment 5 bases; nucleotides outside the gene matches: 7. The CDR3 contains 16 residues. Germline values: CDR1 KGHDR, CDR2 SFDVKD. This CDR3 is CATSDPGQGFTGELFF. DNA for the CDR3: TGTGCCACCAGTGATCCTGGACAGGGATTTACCGGGGAGCTGTTTTTT.